This TCR beta chain was sequenced for a study of neurological immune-mediated disorders. For the study at large: Relapsing-remitting disease affected around 30, and secondary progressive 3, of roughly 34 multiple sclerosis patients.

General study results and limits: Private repertoires in all groups were suggested by the finding that expanded clones across subjects shared no CDR3 amino acid sequences.

The cDNA was generated through 5'RACE incorporating 10-nucleotide random UMIs. TCRdb used MiXCR to reprocess the 5' RACE reads, holding one entry per CDR3 protein. The profile covers around 66,000 distinct CDR3 sequences, with around 5% appearing a single time and about 2% taken by the ten largest. The unsorted libraries were made from 2 million PBMCs kept at -80 C. There are many counts of this clonotype. The antigen is not known. CDR3 length equals 15 residues. Germline CDR1 reads SEHNR; CDR2 reads FQNEAQ (reference sequence). Unmatched junction bases numbered 3, after V lost 3 bases and J lost 2 bases.

Sequencing was carried out using PBMCs. The chain employs TRBV7-9 and TRBJ2-3; 9 bases agree with TRBD2. This TCR came from a woman aged 70-85 years with multiple sclerosis. DNA of the CDR3: TGTGCCAGCAGCTTTAGCGGGAGAAACACAGATACGCAGTATTTT. This encodes CASSFSGRNTDTQYF.